The sequence of this T cell receptor beta chain was determined in a study of early T cells in non-severe SARS-CoV-2 infection. Across the whole study: From unsorted whole blood, bulk RNA was sequenced, and the chains remained unpaired. Study results and limitations: There was a bias toward anti-spike CD8 responses in VDJdb matching, which missed private and CD4 specificities.

Points on this clonotype: What it binds is unknown.

V was trimmed by 2 bases and J by 13 bases, leaving 14 bases between them. This CDR3 is built from 12 residues. Looked up from germline, CDR1 is LGHDT and CDR2 is YNNKEL (reference sequence). The TCR library protocol attached unique molecular identifiers to the individual cDNA molecules. From the 5' RACE reads, TCRdb called clonotypes with MiXCR, one entry per CDR3 protein. This table holds about 130,000 distinct CDR3 sequences, under 15% found once. The chain is built from TRBV3-1 and TRBJ1-1; D is possibly TRBD1 (6 bases). The sequenced sample was whole blood. This clonotype was sampled from an adult who was a healthcare worker with PCR-confirmed SARS-CoV-2 infection or an uninfected control (not recorded which). The chain's CDR3 is CASSQPTGPGFF. For the CDR3, the DNA is TGTGCCAGCAGCCAACCTACAGGGCCAGGTTTCTTT.